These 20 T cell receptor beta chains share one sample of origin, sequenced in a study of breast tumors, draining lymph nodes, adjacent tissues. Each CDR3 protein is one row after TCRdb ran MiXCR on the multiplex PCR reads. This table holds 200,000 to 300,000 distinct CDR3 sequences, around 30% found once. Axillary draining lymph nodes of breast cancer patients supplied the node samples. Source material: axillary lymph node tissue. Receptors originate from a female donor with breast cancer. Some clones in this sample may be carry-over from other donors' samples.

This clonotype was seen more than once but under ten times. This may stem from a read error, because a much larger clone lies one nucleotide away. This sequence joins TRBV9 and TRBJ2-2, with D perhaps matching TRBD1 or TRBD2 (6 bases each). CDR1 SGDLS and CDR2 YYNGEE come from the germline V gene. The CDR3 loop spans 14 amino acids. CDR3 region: CASSGRGNTGGLFF. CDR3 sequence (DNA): TGTGCCAGCAGCGGCAGGGGAAACACCGGGGGGCTGTTTTTT.

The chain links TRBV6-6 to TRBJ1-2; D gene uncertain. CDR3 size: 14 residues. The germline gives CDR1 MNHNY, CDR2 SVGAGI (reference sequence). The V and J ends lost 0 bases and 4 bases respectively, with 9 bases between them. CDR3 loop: CASSYSHVPYGYTF. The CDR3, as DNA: TGTGCCAGCAGTTACTCGCACGTACCCTATGGCTACACCTTC.

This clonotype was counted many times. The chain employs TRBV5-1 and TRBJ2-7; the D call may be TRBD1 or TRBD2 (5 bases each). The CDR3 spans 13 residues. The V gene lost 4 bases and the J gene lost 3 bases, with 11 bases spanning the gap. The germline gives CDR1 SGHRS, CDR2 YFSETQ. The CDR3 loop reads CASSKRDHYEQYF. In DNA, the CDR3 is TGCGCCAGCAGCAAACGGGACCACTACGAGCAGTACTTC.

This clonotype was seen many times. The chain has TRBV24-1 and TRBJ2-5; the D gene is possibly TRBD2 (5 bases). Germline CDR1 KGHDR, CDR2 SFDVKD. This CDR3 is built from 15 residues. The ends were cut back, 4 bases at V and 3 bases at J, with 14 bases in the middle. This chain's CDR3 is CATSESPSGKETQYF. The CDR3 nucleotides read TGTGCCACCAGTGAATCTCCAAGCGGAAAAGAGACCCAGTACTTC.

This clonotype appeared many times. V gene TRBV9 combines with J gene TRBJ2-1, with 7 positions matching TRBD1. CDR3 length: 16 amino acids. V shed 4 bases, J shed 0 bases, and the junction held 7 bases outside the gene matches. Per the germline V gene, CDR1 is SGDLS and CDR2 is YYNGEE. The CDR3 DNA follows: TGTGCCAGCAGCCTGACAGGGCTTAGCTCCTACAATGAGCAGTTCTTC. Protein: CASSLTGLSSYNEQFF.

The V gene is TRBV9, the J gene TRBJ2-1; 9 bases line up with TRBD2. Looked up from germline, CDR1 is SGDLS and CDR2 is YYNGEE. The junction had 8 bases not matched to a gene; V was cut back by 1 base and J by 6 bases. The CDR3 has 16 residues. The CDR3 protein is CASSVYAGGPSNEQFF. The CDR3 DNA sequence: TGTGCCAGCAGCGTATACGCGGGAGGGCCCTCCAATGAGCAGTTCTTC.

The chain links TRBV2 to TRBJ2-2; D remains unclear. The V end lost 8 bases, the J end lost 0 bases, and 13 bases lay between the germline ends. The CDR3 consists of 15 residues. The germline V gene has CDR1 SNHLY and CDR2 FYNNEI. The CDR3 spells CASSGPAANTGELFF. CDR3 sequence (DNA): TGTGCCAGCTCGGGTCCAGCAGCGAACACCGGGGAGCTGTTTTTT.

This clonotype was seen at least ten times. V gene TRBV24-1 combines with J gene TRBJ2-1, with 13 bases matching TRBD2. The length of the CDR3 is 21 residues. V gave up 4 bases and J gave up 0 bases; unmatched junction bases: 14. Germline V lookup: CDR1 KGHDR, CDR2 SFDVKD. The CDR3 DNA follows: TGTGCCACCAGTGAATCCCCTACTAGCGGGAGGGCCGGAGGCTCCTACAATGAGCAGTTCTTC. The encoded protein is CATSESPTSGRAGGSYNEQFF.

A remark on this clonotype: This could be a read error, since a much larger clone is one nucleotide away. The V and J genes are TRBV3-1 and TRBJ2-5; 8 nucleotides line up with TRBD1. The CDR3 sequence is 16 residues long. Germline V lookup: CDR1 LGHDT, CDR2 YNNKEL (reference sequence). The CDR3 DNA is TGTGCCAGCGGCCAAGATGTGGCAGGGGGCGGGGAGACCCAGTACTTC. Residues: CASGQDVAGGGETQYF.

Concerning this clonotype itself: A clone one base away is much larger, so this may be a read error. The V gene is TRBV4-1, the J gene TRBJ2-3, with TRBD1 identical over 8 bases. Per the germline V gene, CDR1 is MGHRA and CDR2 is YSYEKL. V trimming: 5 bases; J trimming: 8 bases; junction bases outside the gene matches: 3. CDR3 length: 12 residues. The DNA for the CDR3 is TGCGCCAGCAGCGAGACAGGGGCTACGCAGTATTTT. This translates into CASSETGATQYF.

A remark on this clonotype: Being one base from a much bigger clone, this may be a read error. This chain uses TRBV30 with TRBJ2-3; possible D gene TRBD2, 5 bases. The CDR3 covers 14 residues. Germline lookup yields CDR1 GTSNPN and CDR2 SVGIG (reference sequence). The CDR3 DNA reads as TGTGCCTGGTGTTGGGCGGGTGGCACAGATGCGCAGTATTTT. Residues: CAWCWAGGTDAQYF.

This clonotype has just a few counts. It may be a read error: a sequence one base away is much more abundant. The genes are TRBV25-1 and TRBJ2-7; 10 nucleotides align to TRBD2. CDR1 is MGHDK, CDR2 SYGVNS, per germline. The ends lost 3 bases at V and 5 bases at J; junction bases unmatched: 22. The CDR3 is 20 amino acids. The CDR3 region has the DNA TGTGCCAGCAGTGACCCGGGACTAGCGTCCCGCCCCGGGGGTCGCCACGAGCAGTACTTC. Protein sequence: CASSDPGLASRPGGRHEQYF.

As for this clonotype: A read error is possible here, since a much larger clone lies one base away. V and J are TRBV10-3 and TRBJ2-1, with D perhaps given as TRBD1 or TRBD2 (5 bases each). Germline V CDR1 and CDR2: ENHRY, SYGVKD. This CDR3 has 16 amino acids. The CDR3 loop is CAISESRDGEYNEQFF. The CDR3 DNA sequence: TGTGCCATCAGTGAGAGCCGGGACGGGGAATACAATGAGCAGTTCTTT.

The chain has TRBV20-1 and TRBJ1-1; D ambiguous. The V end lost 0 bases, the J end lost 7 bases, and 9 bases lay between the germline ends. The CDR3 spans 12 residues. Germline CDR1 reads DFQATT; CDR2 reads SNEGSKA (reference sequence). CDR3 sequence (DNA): TGCAGTGCTAGAGATCGTGACGGTGAAGCTTTCTTT. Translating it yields CSARDRDGEAFF.

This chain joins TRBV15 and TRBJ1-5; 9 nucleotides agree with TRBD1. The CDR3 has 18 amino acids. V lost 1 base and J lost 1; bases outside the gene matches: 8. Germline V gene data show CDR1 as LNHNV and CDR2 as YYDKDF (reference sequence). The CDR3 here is CATSRAQGALFSNQPQHF. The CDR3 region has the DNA TGTGCCACCAGCAGAGCACAGGGGGCTTTATTCAGCAATCAGCCCCAGCATTTT.

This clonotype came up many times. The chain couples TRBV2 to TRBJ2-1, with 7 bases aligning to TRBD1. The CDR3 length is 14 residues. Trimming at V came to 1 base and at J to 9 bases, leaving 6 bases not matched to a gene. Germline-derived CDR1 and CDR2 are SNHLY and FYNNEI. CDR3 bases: TGTGCCAGCAGTGAAGGGGCCCCAGGGGGTGAGCAGTTCTTC. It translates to CASSEGAPGGEQFF.

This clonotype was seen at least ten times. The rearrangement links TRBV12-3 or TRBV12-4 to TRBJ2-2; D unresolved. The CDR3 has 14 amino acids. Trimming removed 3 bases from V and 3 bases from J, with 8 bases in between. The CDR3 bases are TGTGCCAGCAGTTTGTGGTCCGACACCGGGGAGCTGTTTTTT. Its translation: CASSLWSDTGELFF.

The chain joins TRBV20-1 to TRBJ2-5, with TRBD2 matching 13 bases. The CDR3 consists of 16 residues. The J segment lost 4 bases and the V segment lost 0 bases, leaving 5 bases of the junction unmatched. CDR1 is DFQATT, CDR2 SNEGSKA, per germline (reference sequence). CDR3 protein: CSARDGLAGVVETQYF. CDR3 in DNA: TGCAGTGCTAGAGACGGACTAGCGGGAGTCGTAGAGACCCAGTACTTC.

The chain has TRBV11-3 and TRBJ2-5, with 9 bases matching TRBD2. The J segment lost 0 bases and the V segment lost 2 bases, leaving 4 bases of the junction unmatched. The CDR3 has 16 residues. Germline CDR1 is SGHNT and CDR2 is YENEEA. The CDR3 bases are TGTGCCAGCAGCTTAAGACTAGCGGCAGACCAAGAGACCCAGTACTTC. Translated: CASSLRLAADQETQYF.

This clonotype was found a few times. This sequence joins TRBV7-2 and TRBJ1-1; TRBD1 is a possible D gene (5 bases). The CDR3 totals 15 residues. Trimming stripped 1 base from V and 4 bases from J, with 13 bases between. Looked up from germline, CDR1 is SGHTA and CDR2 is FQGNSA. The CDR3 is CASSLGLTGGTEAFF. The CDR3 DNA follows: TGTGCCAGCAGCTTAGGCCTCACGGGGGGCACTGAAGCTTTCTTT.